This is a list of T cell receptor beta chains from one sample in a study of cytomegalovirus exposure and HLA in healthy donors. Generated by immunoSEQ multiplex PCR, the TCRdb table keeps only in-frame clones and is missing some. The table records approximately 89,000 clones, less than 85% of them present only once. The sequencing input was PBMCs. The receptor source for this set is a middle-aged man in good health and CMV-seropositive. CDR3s include the opening cysteine and the closing phenylalanine or tryptophan. A D gene is named only where the DNA matches it firmly. Clone size is shown for a subset of rows, as once, few, many or a class of expanded clone.

j_call	d_call	clone_size	v_call	cdr3_nt	cdr3_aa
TRBJ2-7	TRBD1	.	TRBV14	TGTGCCAGCAGCCAAGCATTAGGACAGGCCTACGAGCAGTACTTC	CASSQALGQAYEQYF
TRBJ1-6	.	once	TRBV5-6	TGTGCCAGCAGCTTGGGACTGCCTTTCTATAATTCACCCCTCCACTTT	CASSLGLPFYNSPLHF
TRBJ2-7	.	.	TRBV2	TGTGCCAGCGATCCAACAGGGATCACCTACGAGCAGTACTTC	CASDPTGITYEQYF
TRBJ1-5	.	.	TRBV6-1	TGTGCCAGCAGTGAAGCTTCGGGCGGGCTCAGTCAGCCCCAGCATTTT	CASSEASGGLSQPQHF
TRBJ1-1	TRBD1	.	TRBV5-1	TGCGCCAGCAGCGGTACAGGGGGCCAGAACACTGAAGCTTTCTTT	CASSGTGGQNTEAFF
TRBJ2-3	TRBD2	.	TRBV28	TGTGCCAGCCGGGCTAGCGGGAGGGATACGCAGTATTTT	CASRASGRDTQYF
TRBJ1-2	.	.	TRBV7-9	TGTGCCAGCAGCCTCGGGGAGACCTCTAACTATGGCTACACCTTC	CASSLGETSNYGYTF
TRBJ2-5	TRBD2	.	TRBV4-1	TGCGCCAGCAGCCAAGTGACTAGCGGACAAGAGACCCAGTACTTC	CASSQVTSGQETQYF
TRBJ2-2	.	.	TRBV7-7	TGTGCTAGCAGCATACAGGGTACCGGGGAGCTGTTTTTT	CASSIQGTGELFF
TRBJ1-6	.	.	TRBV19	TGTGCCAGTAGTATCTCCGGACAGAATATATCACCCCTCCACTTT	CASSISGQNISPLHF
TRBJ2-2	.	.	TRBV6-5	TGTGCCAGCAGTTACACGGGTCTCGGGGAGCTGTTTTTT	CASSYTGLGELFF
TRBJ1-2	.	.	TRBV7-9	TGTTCCAGCAGCTTAGCGCGGGCGGAATTTAACTATGGCTACACCTTC	CSSSLARAEFNYGYTF
TRBJ2-7	.	.	TRBV12-5	TGTGCTAGTGGTTTGGGGAGGGAGAAGTACTTC	CASGLGREKYF
TRBJ1-3	.	.	TRBV6-4	TGTGCCAGCAGTGACTTCGGGGGGAGCTCTGGAAACACCATATATTTT	CASSDFGGSSGNTIYF
TRBJ2-5	.	.	TRBV5-4	TGTGCCAGCAGCTTGGGGGTGGGGCCCATCCAAGAGACCCAGTACTTC	CASSLGVGPIQETQYF
TRBJ1-2	TRBD1	.	TRBV7-3	TGTGCCAGCAGCTCGAACAGGGGAGGCGGCTACACCTTC	CASSSNRGGGYTF
TRBJ1-5	.	.	TRBV6-6	TGTGCCAGCAGTTGGGGAGAATATAGCAATCAGCCCCAGCATTTT	CASSWGEYSNQPQHF
TRBJ1-1	.	once	TRBV7-9	TGTTCCGGGGGGAGAACTGAAGCTTTCTTT	CSGGRTEAFF
TRBJ1-2	.	.	TRBV15	TGTGCCACCAGCAACCGGGTTGCCGGCTATGGCTACACCTTC	CATSNRVAGYGYTF
TRBJ2-3	.	.	TRBV25-1	TGTGCCAGCAGTGAATCGGTCACAGATACGCAGTATTTT	CASSESVTDTQYF
TRBJ2-5	TRBD1	once	TRBV6-6	TGTGCCAGCAGTTTACAGGGGGTGAACTTACAAGAGACCCAGTACTTC	CASSLQGVNLQETQYF
TRBJ2-2	TRBD1	.	TRBV5-1	TGCGCCAGCAGACACCGGGACAGTAACACCGGGGAGCTGTTTTTT	CASRHRDSNTGELFF
TRBJ2-2	TRBD2	few	TRBV18	TGTGCCAGCTCACCACGGACTAGCGGGGGGAACACCGGGGAGCTGTTTTTT	CASSPRTSGGNTGELFF
TRBJ1-2	.	.	TRBV6-5	TGTGCCAGCAGCGGGAACGGCTATGGCTACACCTTC	CASSGNGYGYTF
TRBJ2-2	.	.	TRBV19	TGTGCCAGTAGCCCCAGGTCGGGGAACGCCGGGGAGCTGTTTTTT	CASSPRSGNAGELFF
TRBJ1-5	TRBD1	.	TRBV28	TGTGCCAGCAGCCCAGGGGGCTCGAGCAATCAGCCCCAGCATTTT	CASSPGGSSNQPQHF
TRBJ2-7	.	.	TRBV15	TGTGCCACCAGCAGAGGCCCAGGGGAATCCTACGGGCAGTACTTC	CATSRGPGESYGQYF
TRBJ2-4	TRBD1	.	TRBV7-9	TGTGCCAGCAGCTCCGGACAGGGGTCCAAAAACATTCAGTACTTC	CASSSGQGSKNIQYF